This is a list of T cell receptor beta chains from one sample in a study of CD8 T cell repertoires and HIV-1 epitope variants. For these TCRs, the target antigens are not known. TCRdb's table, derived via immunoSEQ multiplex PCR, lists solely in-frame clones and lacks some. Of 4,900 or so clones detected, over 50% appear once; the ten largest clones hold around 40%. The sample was cultured CD8+ T cells derived from PBMCs. The receptors derive from a male donor with HIV. Both conserved end residues are part of each CDR3. The order of the fields is clone size, D gene, J gene, V gene, CDR3 protein, CDR3 DNA. A D gene is named only where the DNA matches it firmly. Part of the rows lack a size; the others show once, few, many or a class for expanded clones.

>NA|NA|TRBJ2-7|TRBV7-9
CASALPGSEQYF
TGTGCCAGCGCCCTCCCTGGATCCGAGCAGTACTTC
>NA|NA|TRBJ1-2|TRBV6-5
CASSYLGADGYTF
TGTGCCAGCAGTTATTTGGGGGCCGATGGCTACACCTTC
>NA|TRBD1|TRBJ1-2|TRBV6-1
CASSGRQGASDTF
TGTGCCAGCAGTGGACGACAGGGGGCGTCCGACACCTTC
>few|NA|TRBJ2-1|TRBV7-9
CASSPGSADEQFF
TGTGCCAGCAGCCCTGGATCAGCGGATGAGCAGTTCTTC
>once|TRBD2|TRBJ2-1|TRBV6-6
CASRRLAGEDEQFF
TGTGCCAGCAGAAGACTAGCGGGTGAAGATGAGCAGTTCTTC
>NA|TRBD1|TRBJ2-7|TRBV10-2
CASSDPRQGETSYEQYF
TGCGCCAGCAGTGATCCCCGACAGGGAGAGACGTCCTACGAGCAGTACTTC
>few|TRBD1|TRBJ1-1|TRBV6-5
CASSYSDRLRTEAFF
TGTGCCAGCAGTTACTCGGACAGGCTTAGGACTGAAGCTTTCTTT
>NA|NA|TRBJ1-1|TRBV28
CASSSTGIGHTEAFF
TGTGCCAGCAGTTCTACAGGGATCGGGCACACTGAAGCTTTCTTT
>once|TRBD1|TRBJ1-4|TRBV5-4
CASSSTGGAGEKLFF
TGTGCCAGCAGCTCGACAGGGGGCGCAGGTGAAAAACTGTTTTTT
>NA|NA|TRBJ2-7|TRBV5-4
CASSDSTVTYEQYF
TGTGCCAGCAGCGACTCGACAGTTACCTACGAGCAGTACTTC
>NA|TRBD1|TRBJ2-1|TRBV6-5
CASEGQQNNEQFF
TGTGCCAGCGAGGGACAGCAAAACAATGAGCAGTTCTTC
>NA|NA|TRBJ1-2|TRBV28
CASTLGGLYGYTF
TGTGCCAGCACCCTGGGGGGTCTCTATGGCTACACCTTC
>few|NA|TRBJ2-1|TRBV5-6
CASSSRPNEQFF
TGTGCCAGCAGCTCCAGACCGAATGAGCAGTTCTTC
>NA|NA|TRBJ2-2|TRBV11-2
CASSLASSTPPAGELFF
TGTGCCAGCAGCTTAGCGTCATCAACCCCACCGGCCGGGGAGCTGTTTTTT
>few|TRBD1|TRBJ2-3|TRBV18
CASSPLGGSTTDTQYF
TGTGCCAGCTCACCACTAGGGGGCAGTACCACAGATACGCAGTATTTT
>NA|NA|TRBJ1-5|TRBV27
CASSLSFSNQPQHF
TGTGCCAGCAGTTTATCGTTTAGCAATCAGCCCCAGCATTTT
>once|NA|TRBJ2-7|TRBV5-6
CASSVGGGYEQYF
TGTGCCAGCAGCGTCGGAGGGGGGTACGAGCAGTACTTC
>NA|TRBD2|TRBJ2-5|TRBV6-1
CASTGLAERETQYF
TGTGCCAGCACTGGACTAGCAGAGAGGGAGACCCAGTACTTC
>NA|TRBD1|TRBJ2-7|TRBV4-1
CASSQGQGSYEQYF
TGCGCCAGCAGCCAGGGACAGGGGTCCTACGAGCAGTACTTC
>few|NA|TRBJ2-7|TRBV6-5
CASSPVGSSYEQYF
TGTGCCAGCAGTCCCGTGGGATCCTCCTACGAGCAGTACTTC
>NA|NA|TRBJ2-3|TRBV4-3
CASSLQAGTDTQYF
TGCGCCAGCAGCCTACAAGCGGGCACAGATACGCAGTATTTT
>NA|NA|TRBJ1-4|TRBV2
CATRANGANEKLFF
TGTGCCACAAGGGCAAACGGGGCTAATGAAAAACTGTTTTTT
>once|TRBD2|TRBJ2-1|TRBV15
CATSRGLAGYEQFF
TGTGCCACCAGCAGAGGTTTAGCGGGATATGAGCAGTTCTTC
>hyperexpanded|NA|TRBJ1-2|TRBV15
CATSRDRGTQVYGYTF
TGTGCCACCAGCAGAGATCGGGGGACCCAGGTCTATGGCTACACCTTC
>NA|NA|TRBJ1-1|TRBV19
CASIKEQGSTEAFF
TGTGCCAGTATTAAGGAACAGGGTTCCACTGAAGCTTTCTTT
>NA|TRBD1|TRBJ2-1|TRBV2
CASNKGQGANEQFF
TGTGCCAGTAATAAGGGACAGGGGGCAAATGAGCAGTTCTTC
>NA|NA|TRBJ2-3|TRBV11-1
CASSSNPTDTQYF
TGTGCCAGCAGCTCGAACCCCACAGATACGCAGTATTTT
>once|NA|TRBJ2-2|TRBV2
CASGPAPGKLFF
TGTGCCAGCGGCCCAGCGCCCGGGAAGCTGTTTTTT
>NA|NA|TRBJ2-7|TRBV5-1
CASSFSGEQYF
TGCGCCAGCAGCTTTTCCGGGGAGCAGTACTTC
>NA|NA|TRBJ1-2|TRBV28
CASSLLGSDFYGYTF
TGTGCCAGCAGTTTATTAGGGTCGGATTTCTATGGCTACACCTTC
>NA|NA|TRBJ2-5|TRBV9
CASSVGDRKETQYF
TGTGCCAGCAGCGTAGGAGACAGAAAAGAGACCCAGTACTTC
>few|NA|TRBJ2-3|TRBV10-2
CASSESLRLGTDTQYF
TGCGCCAGCAGTGAGTCGCTGAGACTTGGCACAGATACGCAGTATTTT
>NA|NA|TRBJ1-1|TRBV4-1
CASSQVNTEAFF
TGTGCCAGCAGCCAAGTGAACACTGAAGCTTTCTTT
>NA|NA|TRBJ2-2|TRBV6-6
CAAPLDTGELFF
TGTGCCGCTCCGTTGGACACCGGGGAGCTGTTTTTT
>NA|NA|TRBJ1-3|TRBV5-1
CASREIREDSGNTIYF
TGCGCCAGCAGGGAGATCAGGGAGGACTCTGGAAACACCATATATTTT
>few|TRBD1|TRBJ1-3|TRBV28
CASSLLLAGTDSGNTIYF
TGTGCCAGCAGTTTATTACTCGCCGGGACAGACTCTGGAAACACCATATATTTT
>NA|NA|TRBJ1-2|TRBV27
CASSLRGQGYGYTF
TGTGCCAGCAGTCTTCGAGGGCAGGGATATGGCTACACCTTC
>NA|NA|TRBJ1-1|TRBV28
CASWTLLGGNTEAFF
TGTGCCAGCTGGACCCTCCTCGGGGGGAACACTGAAGCTTTCTTT
>few|NA|TRBJ1-2|TRBV7-9
CASSPDSNYGYTF
TGTGCCAGCAGCCCTGACAGCAACTATGGCTACACCTTC
>NA|TRBD2|TRBJ2-2|TRBV23-1
CASNPGLAGKNGELFF
TGCGCCAGCAACCCTGGACTAGCTGGAAAAAACGGGGAGCTGTTTTTT
>few|NA|TRBJ2-1|TRBV6-5
CASSYGRYNEQFF
TGTGCCAGCAGCTATGGCCGCTACAATGAGCAGTTCTTC
>NA|NA|TRBJ2-7|TRBV5-4
CASSLDGLEQYF
TGTGCCAGCAGCTTGGATGGGTTGGAGCAGTACTTC
>few|TRBD1|TRBJ2-7|TRBV10-2
CASSEGQGAYEQYF
TGCGCCAGCAGTGAGGGACAGGGGGCTTACGAGCAGTACTTC
>NA|NA|TRBJ1-4|TRBV4-3
CASSQSAGLDEKLFF
TGCGCCAGCAGCCAGAGTGCAGGGTTGGATGAAAAACTGTTTTTT
>NA|NA|TRBJ1-2|TRBV4-1
CASSHPNRDTRSYGYTF
TGCGCCAGCAGCCACCCCAACCGGGACACCAGGAGCTATGGCTACACCTTC
>few|TRBD1|TRBJ2-3|TRBV9
CASSAIQGPPFTDTQYF
TGTGCCAGCAGCGCCATACAGGGGCCTCCCTTCACAGATACGCAGTATTTT
>NA|NA|TRBJ2-5|TRBV6-5
CASSYGRPAETQYF
TGTGCCAGCAGTTACGGACGGCCCGCGGAGACCCAGTACTTC
>NA|NA|TRBJ1-5|TRBV28
CASSFAGPPNQPQHF
TGTGCCAGCAGTTTTGCAGGGCCCCCAAATCAGCCCCAGCATTTT
>NA|NA|TRBJ1-1|TRBV9
CASSGGPGRDTEAFF
TGTGCCAGCAGCGGAGGGCCCGGGCGGGACACTGAAGCTTTCTTT
>NA|NA|TRBJ1-1|TRBV27
CASSLPPSLGGEAFF
TGTGCCAGCAGTTTGCCCCCGTCCCTTGGCGGTGAAGCTTTCTTT
>once|NA|TRBJ2-7|TRBV11-2
CASSLEQFFYEQYF
TGTGCCAGCAGCTTAGAACAGTTTTTCTACGAGCAGTACTTC
>NA|TRBD1|TRBJ2-7|TRBV27
CASRWDDRDYEQYF
TGTGCCAGCAGGTGGGACGACAGGGACTACGAGCAGTACTTC
>NA|NA|TRBJ1-5|TRBV28
CASSSGSGEIQPQHF
TGTGCCAGCAGTTCCGGGTCGGGAGAGATTCAGCCCCAGCATTTT
>NA|TRBD1|TRBJ2-1|TRBV11-2
CASRNQNRGYNEQFF
TGTGCCAGCAGGAATCAAAACAGGGGATACAATGAGCAGTTCTTC